The 20 T cell receptor beta chains below were found in one sample sequenced in a study of blood T cells in healthy people across ages. With a J-beta primer mix and a sample-barcoded 5' primer, a second PCR ran about 7 to 12 cycles. TCRdb re-derived calls from the 5' RACE reads in MiXCR, one entry per CDR3 protein. This sample has hundreds of thousands of distinct CDR3 sequences, with 58% found just once. What was sequenced was blood. These receptor sequences come from a man aged 25-45 years in good health.

This clonotype was detected once. This chain links TRBV20-1 with TRBJ1-2; 7 positions agree with TRBD1. With 1 base clipped from V and 2 bases from J, the junction kept 10 bases outside the gene matches. This CDR3 is 16 amino acids long. The germline V gene encodes CDR1 DFQATT and CDR2 SNEGSKA (reference sequence). The CDR3 region is CSARGVRGMSNYGYTF. DNA for the CDR3: TGCAGTGCTAGAGGTGTCAGGGGGATGTCAAACTATGGCTACACCTTC.

This rearrangement joins TRBV11-1 to TRBJ2-5, with unresolved D. Germline CDR1 reads SGHAT; CDR2 reads FQDESV (reference sequence). The V end lost 1 base, the J end lost 2 bases, and 17 bases lay between the germline ends. The CDR3 length is 17 residues. The CDR3 spells CASSLGPILSGQETQYF. The CDR3 DNA follows: TGTGCCAGCAGCTTAGGCCCTATACTTTCGGGTCAAGAGACCCAGTACTTC.

This clonotype was seen many times. The gene calls are TRBV6-2 or TRBV6-3 and TRBJ1-1; D is uncertain. This CDR3 is 14 amino acids long. CDR1 and CDR2 from the germline V gene are MNHEY and SVGEGT. The V end lost 2 bases, the J end lost 6 bases, and 13 bases lay between the germline ends. The CDR3 region is CASSYGWVSAEAFF. The CDR3 DNA follows: TGTGCCAGCAGTTACGGTTGGGTCAGCGCTGAAGCTTTCTTT.

In this sample, this clonotype turned up a few times. The CDR3 sequence is CSVEDLRLFDATQYF. CDR3 DNA: TGCAGCGTTGAAGATCTTAGACTATTCGACGCGACCCAGTACTTC. The chain recombines TRBV29-1 with TRBJ2-5, with a possible D match to TRBD2 (5 bases). Germline V CDR1 and CDR2: SQVTM, ANQGSEA. Trimming took off 0 bases at V and 7 bases at J, with 18 bases between the two ends. The CDR3 totals 15 residues.

V is TRBV5-5 and J is TRBJ1-5, with a tentative D call TRBD1 (5 bases). Trimming shortened V by 4 bases and J by 0 bases, and 20 bases separated the two germline ends. The CDR3 has 18 amino acids. The V gene's germline CDR1 is SGHKS and CDR2 YYEKEE (reference sequence). CDR3 sequence: CASSTREGPGDSNQPQHF. The CDR3 DNA follows: TGTGCCAGCAGCACCCGGGAGGGACCGGGTGATAGCAATCAGCCCCAGCATTTT.

This chain joins TRBV5-6 and TRBJ2-5, with D unclear. The germline CDR1 and CDR2 sequences are SGHDT and YYEEEE. The V gene lost 1 base and the J gene lost 2 bases, with 6 bases spanning the gap. The CDR3 has 13 amino acids. In DNA form, the CDR3 reads TGTGCCAGCAGCTTGCCTAGGCAAGAGACCCAGTACTTC. The encoded protein is CASSLPRQETQYF.

This chain connects TRBV25-1 to TRBJ2-1, with 7 nucleotides matching TRBD1. V lost 11 bases and J lost 0; bases outside the gene matches: 4. The CDR3 sequence is 13 residues long. CDR1 and CDR2 (germline): MGHDK, SYGVNS. CDR3 sequence: CASGQSSYNEQFF. The CDR3 bases are TGTGCCTCGGGACAGAGCTCCTACAATGAGCAGTTCTTC.

The chain carries TRBV15 and TRBJ2-5; TRBD1 or TRBD2 may be the D gene (5 bases each). Germline-derived CDR1 and CDR2 are LNHNV and YYDKDF (reference sequence). V lost 1 base to trimming and J lost 5 bases, with 11 bases between them. This CDR3 has 14 residues. The CDR3 spells CATSRVLGAETQYF. CDR3 nucleotides: TGTGCCACCAGCAGAGTACTCGGGGCCGAGACCCAGTACTTC.

The J gene is TRBJ2-7, the V gene TRBV29-1; D may be TRBD1 (5 bases). The CDR3 contains 13 residues. Germline CDR1 and CDR2: SQVTM and ANQGSEA. Trimming took off 5 bases at V and 1 base at J, with 12 bases between the two ends. This CDR3 reads CSVQRTPSYEQYF. CDR3 bases: TGCAGCGTTCAGAGGACACCATCCTACGAGCAGTACTTC.

This clonotype was picked up many times. V gene TRBV27 combines with J gene TRBJ2-5; a possible D gene is TRBD2 (6 bases). V was shortened by 3 bases and J by 2 bases, with 13 bases between the two germline ends. Looked up from germline, CDR1 is MNHEY and CDR2 is SMNVEV (reference sequence). CDR3 length: 15 residues. The CDR3 region is CASSFQGGGQETQYF. CDR3 sequence (DNA): TGTGCCAGCAGTTTCCAGGGCGGAGGGCAAGAGACCCAGTACTTC.

CDR3 sequence (DNA): TGTGCCAGCAGTTCTGGGACACCCTCTGGGGCCAACGTCCTGACTTTC. Translation gives CASSSGTPSGANVLTF. The chain joins TRBV28 to TRBJ2-6; D is possibly TRBD1 (6 bases). V shed 4 bases and J shed 0 bases, with 10 bases lying between them. CDR3 size: 16 residues. The germline V gene has CDR1 MDHEN and CDR2 SYDVKM.

The V gene is TRBV10-3, the J gene TRBJ2-1; 9 positions agree with TRBD2. The CDR3 has 16 residues. The germline CDR1 and CDR2 sequences are ENHRY and SYGVKD. V was pared by 5 bases and J by 5 bases, with 10 bases of the junction left unmatched. The CDR3 loop is CAISYTGTSFDNEQFF. Written as DNA, the CDR3 is TGTGCCATCAGTTACACCGGGACTAGCTTCGACAATGAGCAGTTCTTC.

The chain joins TRBV6-1 to TRBJ2-5; no clear D gene. The end of the DNA aligns better with TRBJ2-7, so the J call may be wrong. The CDR3 runs 16 residues. In germline, CDR1 is MNHNS, CDR2 SASEGT. The CDR3 spells CASSGRSATPYYEQYF. In nucleotides, the CDR3 is TGTGCCAGCAGTGGCCGCTCGGCGACTCCGTACTACGAGCAGTACTTC.

The V gene is TRBV12-3 or TRBV12-4, the J gene TRBJ2-6; 11 bases fit TRBD1. J lost 1 base, V lost 7 bases, and 9 bases had no gene match. CDR3 length: 18 amino acids. The CDR3 spells CASITLRDRGSGANVLTF. CDR3 nucleotide sequence: TGTGCCAGCATCACTCTCCGGGACAGGGGGTCTGGGGCCAACGTCCTGACTTTC.

The chain has TRBV29-1 and TRBJ1-2; 7 positions agree with TRBD1. The germline CDR1 and CDR2 sequences are SQVTM and ANQGSEA. V shed 6 bases and J 2 bases; nucleotides not matched to a gene: 6. The CDR3 length is 13 residues. CDR3 nucleotides: TGCAGCGTGACAGGGTCAAAGAACTATGGCTACACCTTC. Its protein product is CSVTGSKNYGYTF.

There are a few counts of this clonotype. The V gene is TRBV20-1, the J gene TRBJ1-2, with D uncertain. The CDR3 runs to 13 residues. V was shortened by 0 bases and J by 4 bases, with 9 bases between the two germline ends. From germline, CDR1 is DFQATT and CDR2 SNEGSKA (reference sequence). CDR3 residues: CSARDPNFYGYTF. For the CDR3, the DNA is TGCAGTGCTAGAGACCCAAATTTCTATGGCTACACCTTC.

The chain is built from TRBV4-2 and TRBJ1-4, with D unresolved. Between the trimmed V and J ends, which lost 0 bases and 8 bases, there was a span of 19 bases. CDR3 length: 17 residues. Germline-derived CDR1 and CDR2 are LGHNA and YNFKEQ. In nucleotides, the CDR3 is TGTGCCAGCAGCCAAGATTTGGATGGCGGGATGGGCGAAAAACTGTTTTTT. This codes for CASSQDLDGGMGEKLFF.

The CDR3 DNA follows: TGCAGTGCTGAGGGGGGACTAGCAGACTACGAGCAGTACTTC. It translates to CSAEGGLADYEQYF. The J gene is TRBJ2-4, the V gene TRBV20-1, with TRBD2 matching 9 bases. The J call could be wrong; TRBJ2-7 is a better fit for the DNA end. This CDR3 comprises 14 residues. Germline CDR1 is DFQATT and CDR2 is SNEGSKA (reference sequence).

The V and J genes are TRBV12-3 or TRBV12-4 and TRBJ1-1; D gene unclear. Between the trimmed V and J ends, which lost 6 bases and 6 bases, there was a span of 17 bases. This CDR3 comprises 14 residues. Here the CDR3 DNA reads TGTGCCAGCAGCCGACGGGGAAAAGCAGCTGAAGCTTTCTTT. It is translated as CASSRRGKAAEAFF.

This clonotype turned up a few times. This sequence joins TRBV12-3 or TRBV12-4 and TRBJ2-6; D gene unclear. The CDR3 has 15 residues. V was cut by 2 bases and J by 1 base, with 6 bases left in between. The CDR3 sequence is CASSLLGSGANVLTF. DNA for the CDR3: TGTGCCAGCAGTTTATTGGGGTCTGGGGCCAACGTCCTGACTTTC.